Below are 17 T cell receptor beta chains sequenced from a single sample in a study of shared clonotypes between healthy human individuals. Sequencing used immunoSEQ multiplex PCR; TCRdb keeps in-frame clones, though not all of them. Seen here are about 1 million clones, about 75% observed once, and the top ten hold roughly 1.4%. The specimen sequenced was memory CD4+ T cells sorted from blood. The subset: CD45RA-negative fraction. Receptor source: a man younger than 30 in good health.

The sample holds a few counts of this clone. The gene calls are TRBV6-4 and TRBJ2-2; 8 bases map to TRBD1. The CDR3 is made up of 13 amino acids. The germline CDR1 and CDR2 sequences are MRHNA and SNTAGT. V lost 5 bases, J lost 6 bases, and 2 bases stayed unmatched. The CDR3 sequence: CASSRQGSGELFF. CDR3 DNA: TGTGCCAGCAGTCGACAGGGGTCCGGGGAGCTGTTTTTT.

The V gene is TRBV7-2, the J gene TRBJ2-1; D is unclear. The germline V gene has CDR1 SGHTA and CDR2 FQGNSA. The CDR3 sequence is 15 residues long. V shed 1 base and J shed 4 bases, with 11 bases lying between them. This chain's CDR3 is CASSLGSAVYNEQFF. CDR3 sequence (DNA): TGTGCCAGCAGCTTAGGCTCCGCAGTTTACAATGAGCAGTTCTTC.

This sequence joins TRBV14 and TRBJ1-1; D may be TRBD1 (5 bases). There are 13 residues in the CDR3. Germline loops: CDR1 SGHDN, CDR2 FVKESK. Trimming took off 1 base at V and 11 bases at J, with 14 bases between the two ends. The DNA of the CDR3 is TGTGCCAGCAGCCAAGCAGGGTTGGGTTGGGCTTTCTTT. Its translation: CASSQAGLGWAFF.

This clone was seen only once. The chain has TRBV18 and TRBJ1-2; D is unresolved. In germline, CDR1 is KGHSH, CDR2 LQKENI. V gave up 2 bases and J gave up 6 bases, with 7 bases separating them. CDR3 size: 12 residues. The CDR3 region is CASSPGLDGYTF. The CDR3 DNA reads as TGTGCCAGCTCACCAGGGTTGGATGGCTACACCTTC.

This sequence joins TRBV4-1 and TRBJ1-1; tentatively, D is TRBD1 (5 bases). The CDR3 extends over 13 amino acids. Germline V gives CDR1 MGHRA, CDR2 YSYEKL. Trimming removed 2 bases at V and 11 bases at J, with 15 bases between. CDR3: CASSQINTGEAFF. Written as DNA, the CDR3 is TGCGCCAGCAGCCAAATCAATACGGGGGAGGCTTTCTTT.

The chain has TRBV4-3 and TRBJ2-2; TRBD2 aligns across 7 bases. V dropped 3 bases and J dropped 3; count of bases not matched to a gene: 4. The CDR3 runs to 15 residues. Germline CDR1 LGHNA, CDR2 YSLEER. This CDR3 is CASSHEGGDTGELFF. DNA of the CDR3: TGCGCCAGCAGCCATGAGGGAGGGGACACCGGGGAGCTGTTTTTT.

The genes are TRBV6-1 and TRBJ2-7; possible D gene TRBD1, 5 bases. The CDR3 sequence is 13 residues long. The germline CDR1 and CDR2 sequences are MNHNS and SASEGT. Trimming removed 7 bases from V and 0 bases from J, with 10 bases in between. DNA of the CDR3: TGTGCCAGCAAGGCAGGGTTCTCCTACGAGCAGTACTTC. Residues: CASKAGFSYEQYF.

V gene TRBV18 combines with J gene TRBJ2-5, with D uncertain. The CDR3 contains 13 residues. CDR1 KGHSH and CDR2 LQKENI come from the germline V gene. Between the trimmed V and J ends, which lost 3 bases and 4 bases, there was a span of 9 bases. CDR3 nucleotides: TGTGCCAGCTCACCGATGGAAGGAGAGACCCAGTACTTC. It codes for CASSPMEGETQYF.

The gene calls are TRBV5-1 and TRBJ2-7; 13 bases are a match to TRBD2. V gave up 3 bases and J gave up 3 bases; unmatched junction bases: 6. The CDR3 has 16 residues. Per the germline V gene, CDR1 is SGHRS and CDR2 is YFSETQ. For the CDR3, the DNA is TGCGCCAGCAGCTGGGAGACTAGCGGGAGGATCTACGAGCAGTACTTC. Translating it yields CASSWETSGRIYEQYF.

This clone was seen a few times. This chain links TRBV6-6 with TRBJ2-1; D might be TRBD1 (6 bases). Trimming removed 6 bases from V and 5 bases from J, with 14 bases in between. The germline CDR1 and CDR2 sequences are MNHNY and SVGAGI (reference sequence). CDR3 length: 14 residues. This CDR3 reads CASRDDRTNNEQFF. In DNA, the CDR3 is TGTGCCAGCAGGGACGACAGGACAAACAATGAGCAGTTCTTC.

The chain links TRBV7-2 to TRBJ1-4; unclear D gene. V gave up 0 bases and J gave up 0 bases, with 8 bases separating them. The CDR3 runs 16 residues. CDR1 and CDR2 (germline): SGHTA, FQGNSA. CDR3 bases: TGTGCCAGCAGCTTAGCGCCGATTGCAACTAATGAAAAACTGTTTTTT. Protein sequence: CASSLAPIATNEKLFF.

This clone has more than one count but fewer than ten. A much bigger clone sits one base away, suggesting this may be a read error. This chain joins TRBV7-9 and TRBJ2-7; 10 bases line up with TRBD1. The ends lost 4 bases at V and 4 bases at J; junction bases unmatched: 1. The CDR3 runs to 13 residues. Germline V lookup: CDR1 SEHNR, CDR2 FQNEAQ (reference sequence). CDR3 in amino acids: CASSWGQGYEQYF. The CDR3 DNA reads as TGTGCCAGCAGCTGGGGACAGGGGTACGAGCAGTACTTC.

This chain connects TRBV5-1 to TRBJ2-3, with 9 bases lining up with TRBD2. The junction had 12 bases not matched to a gene; V was cut back by 3 bases and J by 4 bases. This CDR3 is built from 17 residues. Germline V lookup: CDR1 SGHRS, CDR2 YFSETQ. CDR3 amino acids: CASSSNPPRGGADTQYF. In DNA, the CDR3 is TGCGCCAGCAGCTCGAATCCCCCGCGGGGGGGCGCAGATACGCAGTATTTT.

This clone was counted ten times or more. This sequence joins TRBV27 and TRBJ1-3, with a tentative D call TRBD1 (5 bases). The length of the CDR3 is 15 residues. V was cut by 5 bases and J by 0 bases, with 11 bases left in between. Germline CDR1 is MNHEY and CDR2 is SMNVEV (reference sequence). The CDR3 loop is CASSPRDGSGNTIYF. Written as DNA, the CDR3 is TGTGCCAGCAGTCCCAGGGACGGCTCTGGAAACACCATATATTTT.

This clone was seen once. The chain carries TRBV30 and TRBJ1-4, with D perhaps matching TRBD1 (6 bases). CDR1 and CDR2 from the germline V gene are GTSNPN and SVGIG (reference sequence). CDR3 length: 17 amino acids. V was clipped by 4 bases and J by 5 bases, with 23 bases between them. Here the CDR3 DNA reads TGTGCCTGGACAACCTATACCAAGACAGGCCTCAATGAAAAACTGTTTTTT. Its protein is CAWTTYTKTGLNEKLFF. Full variable domain (remainder filled in from reference TRBV30 and TRBJ1-4): SQTIHQWPATLVQPVGSPLSLECTVEGTSNPNLYWYRQAAGRGLQLLFYSVGIGQISSEVPQNLSASRPQDRQFILSSKKLLLSDSGFYLCAWTTYTKTGLNEKLFFGSGTQLSVL.

This rearrangement joins TRBV7-9 to TRBJ2-3, with D maybe TRBD2 (6 bases). The CDR3 has 15 residues. In germline, CDR1 is SEHNR, CDR2 FQNEAQ (reference sequence). With 3 bases removed from V and 0 bases from J, the gap between germline ends came to 10 bases. The CDR3 reads CASSFGTHSTDTQYF. The CDR3 nucleotides read TGTGCCAGCAGCTTCGGGACTCATAGCACAGATACGCAGTATTTT.

The chain links TRBV6-4 to TRBJ2-1, with 10 positions matching TRBD2. Per the germline V gene, CDR1 is MRHNA and CDR2 is SNTAGT. The J segment lost 5 bases and the V segment lost 3 bases, leaving 4 bases of the junction unmatched. The CDR3 totals 15 residues. DNA of the CDR3: TGTGCCAGCAGTGAGGGGACTAGCGCGAACAATGAGCAGTTCTTC. This translates into CASSEGTSANNEQFF.